This entry is about one T cell receptor beta chain. Original processing notes: Amplification of reference gene primers provided the estimated nucleated cell counts. The assay was immunoSEQ multiplex PCR, and TCRdb's table has in-frame clones only and misses some. Clone size and the V and J calls come from that table; the DNA yielded D and trimming. The data hold over 140,000 clones, with 84% observed a single time. Germline V gene sequence: CDR1 SGDLS, CDR2 YYNGEE. Trimming cost V 9 bases and J 1 base; bases outside gene matches: 9. CDR3 length equals 15 residues. This sample was included in a study of blood T cell repertoires in COVID-19. Study in general: Nucleic acid was either cDNA or gDNA, and it came from T cells, B-cell-depleted T cells, or PBMCs.

V gene TRBV9 combines with J gene TRBJ2-3, with 9 bases matching TRBD2. Sequenced material: peripheral blood. The TCR sequence derives from a woman aged 60-75 years with acute or convalescent COVID-19. In DNA, the CDR3 is TGTGCCAACATCTCGGGACTAGCTCGCACAGATACGCAGTATTTT. This encodes CANISGLARTDTQYF.